The source of this TCR beta chain is a study of vaccination effects on CD4 cells after COVID-19. Across the whole study: The vaccine given was either BNT162b2 or mRNA-1273, in two doses.

Points on this clone: Its antigen is not known.

The assay was immunoSEQ multiplex PCR, and TCRdb's table has in-frame clones only and misses some. Altogether 25,000 or so clones are present, approximately 70% being singletons, with the ten largest covering around 5%. CDR1 and CDR2 from the germline V gene are MNHEY and SMNVEV (reference sequence). The length of the CDR3 is 18 residues. The junction had 6 bases not matched to a gene; V was cut back by 0 bases and J by 4 bases. Viral peptide pool expansion of antigen-specific CD4+ T cells preceded sequencing in the ViraFEST assay. It was after 10 days of culture that CD4+ T cells were isolated. Neither prior SARS-CoV-2 infection nor positive nucleocapsid antibodies were present in the vaccine recipients. In culture with 8 to 10 IU/ml IL-2 and roughly 9.3 ug/ml peptides, PBMC were grown at 1.5 million to 2 million per well.

The origin of this receptor is a human donor who received a COVID-19 vaccine. The V call is TRBV27, the J call TRBJ2-5, with 15 bases fitting TRBD2. The sample was CD4+ T cells from PBMCs cultured with SARS-CoV-2 spike peptides, taken before COVID-19 vaccination. CDR3 protein: CASSLSGLAGGGRETQYF. The CDR3 nucleotides read TGTGCCAGCAGTTTATCGGGACTAGCGGGGGGAGGAAGAGAGACCCAGTACTTC.